The 13 T cell receptor beta chains given below trace back to one sample, sequenced in a study of T cells in Graves' hyperthyroidism and ophthalmopathy. Researchers amplified the TCR beta CDR3 regions from RNA transcripts. The HTBI set primed first-round TCR CDR3 RT-PCR. In TCRdb, the multiplex PCR reads were re-called with MiXCR into one record per CDR3 protein. The sample contains about 52,000 distinct CDR3 sequences, approximately 48% of which appear only once. Specimen: blood. All receptors come from a woman aged 45-60 years with Graves' ophthalmopathy.

There are many counts of this clonotype. V is TRBV11-2 and J is TRBJ2-5; 7 positions agree with TRBD2. The CDR3 is made up of 14 amino acids. With 0 bases clipped from V and 7 bases from J, the junction kept 5 bases outside the gene matches. The germline V gene encodes CDR1 SGHAT and CDR2 FQNNGV. The CDR3 sequence: CASSLETSTGTQYF. The CDR3 DNA sequence: TGTGCCAGCAGCTTAGAGACTAGCACTGGGACCCAGTACTTC.

The chain is built from TRBV7-7 and TRBJ2-1; a weak D match, TRBD1 (6 bases). V dropped 4 bases and J dropped 5 bases, with 18 bases sitting between them. Germline loops: CDR1 SSHAT, CDR2 FNYEAQ (reference sequence). CDR3 length: 16 amino acids. The CDR3 bases are TGTGCCAGCAGCTCCCTCCGGACAGTGGGGGACAATGAGCAGTTCTTC. It yields the protein CASSSLRTVGDNEQFF.

Points on this clonotype: This CDR3 fails to terminate in the conserved phenylalanine or tryptophan, so it likely reflects a read error. The J gene is TRBJ1-1, the V gene TRBV19; 11 bases are a match to TRBD1. Germline V gene data show CDR1 as LNHDA and CDR2 as SQIVND (reference sequence). This CDR3 region has 16 residues. V shed 6 bases, J shed 2 bases, and the junction held 8 bases outside the gene matches. The CDR3 bases are TGTGCCAGTAGATCCGGGACAGGGGGGCGAAACACTGAAGCTTTCCTT. Translated: CASRSGTGGRNTEAFL.

V and J are TRBV20-1 and TRBJ1-5; 8 nucleotides align to TRBD1. V dropped 5 bases and J dropped 11; count of bases not matched to a gene: 5. Germline assignment: CDR1 DFQATT and CDR2 SNEGSKA (reference sequence). The CDR3 runs to 11 residues. CDR3 protein: CSAGNRGAQHF. The CDR3 DNA reads TGCAGTGCTGGGAACAGGGGGGCCCAGCATTTT.

V and J are TRBV6-2 or TRBV6-3 and TRBJ2-6; 11 nucleotides align to TRBD1. The V gene end was trimmed by 11 bases and the J gene end by 0 bases; junction bases not matched to a gene: 9. The V gene's germline CDR1 is MNHEY and CDR2 SVGEGT. There are 17 residues in the CDR3. CDR3 region: CAGPWTGGSSGANVLTF. The CDR3 coding sequence is TGTGCCGGTCCCTGGACAGGGGGCTCCTCTGGGGCCAACGTCCTGACTTTC.

The J gene is TRBJ1-4, the V gene TRBV25-1; TRBD1 matches 12 bases. Germline lookup yields CDR1 MGHDK and CDR2 SYGVNS. V gave up 1 base and J gave up 7 bases; unmatched junction bases: 7. CDR3 length equals 17 residues. Written as DNA, the CDR3 is TGTGCCAGCAGTGAATTAAAGGGGACAGGGGGCCTTGAAAAACTGTTTTTT. It is translated as CASSELKGTGGLEKLFF.

This clonotype was counted ten times or more. V and J are TRBV9 and TRBJ2-3; 8 bases align to TRBD2. From germline, CDR1 is SGDLS and CDR2 YYNGEE. The V segment lost 3 bases and the J segment 0 bases; nucleotides outside the gene matches: 3. The CDR3 runs 15 residues. The CDR3 DNA sequence: TGTGCCAGCAGCGGTAGCGGGACTAGCACAGATACGCAGTATTTT. This gives the protein CASSGSGTSTDTQYF. The full variable domain, in which reference TRBV9 and TRBJ2-3 provide the parts outside the CDR3, is DSGVTQTPKHLITATGQRVTLRCSPRSGDLSVYWYQQSLDQGLQFLIQYYNGEERAKGNILERFSAQQFPDLHSELNLSSLELGDSALYFCASSGSGTSTDTQYFGPGTRLTVL.

This clonotype was counted many times. The chain couples TRBV10-1 to TRBJ2-5; TRBD2 aligns across 7 bases. V shed 6 bases, J shed 2 bases, and the junction held 9 bases outside the gene matches. The CDR3 covers 15 residues. Germline CDR1 WNHNN, CDR2 SYGVQD (reference sequence). For the CDR3, the DNA is TGCGCCAGCAGGGCCGCGGGGAGGGTGCAAGAGACCCAGTACTTC. As protein: CASRAAGRVQETQYF.

This clonotype was observed at least ten times. The V gene is TRBV5-1, the J gene TRBJ2-3, with a weak D call TRBD1 (5 bases). Germline lookup yields CDR1 SGHRS and CDR2 YFSETQ. V was clipped by 1 base and J by 1 base, with 10 bases between them. The length of the CDR3 is 15 residues. Written as DNA, the CDR3 is TGCGCCAGCAGCTTGTCGATAGGGGGCACAGATACGCAGTATTTT. Translated: CASSLSIGGTDTQYF.

This clonotype was seen many times. This rearrangement joins TRBV4-1 to TRBJ2-7; 7 bases fit TRBD1. The germline V gene has CDR1 MGHRA and CDR2 YSYEKL. CDR3 size: 17 residues. The V gene end was trimmed by 2 bases and the J gene end by 0 bases; junction bases not matched to a gene: 10. CDR3 nucleotides: TGCGCCAGCAGCCAATTCCCCTCGACAGGGCTCTCCTACGAGCAGTACTTC. Translating gives CASSQFPSTGLSYEQYF.

Many counts were recorded for this clonotype. This rearrangement joins TRBV9 to TRBJ2-3; no definite D call. Germline V CDR1 and CDR2: SGDLS, YYNGEE. Deletions cut 0 bases from V and 0 bases from J, with 11 bases between. This CDR3 contains 16 residues. The CDR3 here is CASSVDGDPSTDTQYF. The CDR3 region has the DNA TGTGCCAGCAGCGTAGACGGCGATCCTAGCACAGATACGCAGTATTTT. The full variable domain, completed using reference TRBV9 and TRBJ2-3, is DSGVTQTPKHLITATGQRVTLRCSPRSGDLSVYWYQQSLDQGLQFLIQYYNGEERAKGNILERFSAQQFPDLHSELNLSSLELGDSALYFCASSVDGDPSTDTQYFGPGTRLTVL.

The chain links TRBV20-1 to TRBJ2-1; TRBD1 matches 9 bases. The junction had 5 bases not matched to a gene; V was cut back by 5 bases and J by 3 bases. Germline lookup yields CDR1 DFQATT and CDR2 SNEGSKA (reference sequence). This CDR3 contains 14 residues. The CDR3 coding sequence is TGCAGTGCTGCACAGGGGGCCATCTACAATGAGCAGTTCTTC. The encoded protein is CSAAQGAIYNEQFF.

The chain joins TRBV10-3 to TRBJ2-7; 10 positions match TRBD1. Looked up from germline, CDR1 is ENHRY and CDR2 is SYGVKD. The CDR3 has 12 amino acids. J was trimmed by 5 bases and V by 9 bases; bases with no gene match: 4. The chain's CDR3 is CAMGTGDNEQYF. The CDR3 DNA reads TGTGCCATGGGGACAGGGGACAACGAGCAGTACTTC.